This T cell receptor (beta chain) derives from a study of radiotherapy plus CTLA-4 blockade in lung cancer. Study-wide findings and caveats: Subsequent to radiotherapy plus ipilimumab, tumor-derived TCR clones underwent expansion in blood.

Per germline, CDR1 MGHRA and CDR2 YSYEKL. This CDR3 has 19 residues. V lost 0 bases to trimming and J lost 4 bases; unmatched junction nucleotides: 14. As concerns this clone: Antigen unknown.

Some clones are missing from TCRdb's copy, which holds only in-frame ones; the method was immunoSEQ multiplex PCR. The data contain about 88,000 clones, about 78% of them seen just once; the ten biggest clones take up about an eighth. The sequenced sample was peripheral blood, obtained from a patient treated with radiotherapy plus ipilimumab. The receptor's source is a human donor with non-small cell lung cancer that progressed on radiotherapy plus ipilimumab. The rearrangement joins TRBV4-1 to TRBJ2-3; 9 bases are shared with TRBD1. The CDR3 bases are TGCGCCAGCAGCCAAGACCCCTTCCCCCGGGACAGGGTAGCAGATACGCAGTATTTT. Residues: CASSQDPFPRDRVADTQYF.